What follows are 30 T cell receptor beta chains derived from one specimen sequenced in a study of blood T cell repertoires in COVID-19. Some clones are missing from TCRdb's copy, which holds only in-frame ones; the method was immunoSEQ multiplex PCR. Seen here are about half a million clones, roughly 88% observed once, and the top ten hold 3.2%. Source material: peripheral blood. These receptors were obtained from a human donor in a cohort sampled during active COVID-19.

V is TRBV7-9 and J is TRBJ1-2; D is possibly TRBD1 (5 bases). This CDR3 has 15 amino acids. Germline-derived CDR1 and CDR2 are SEHNR and FQNEAQ (reference sequence). The germline V and J ends were trimmed by 0 bases and 1 base, with 9 bases remaining between them. Here the CDR3 DNA reads TGTGCCAGCAGCTTAGCCGCAGGGAATAACTATGGCTACACCTTC. Translating it yields CASSLAAGNNYGYTF. The full variable domain, its missing parts supplied by reference TRBV7-9 and TRBJ1-2, is DTGVSQNPRHKITKRGQNVTFRCDPISEHNRLYWYRQTLGQGPEFLTYFQNEAQLEKSRLLSDRFSAERPKGSFSTLEIQRTEQGDSAMYLCASSLAAGNNYGYTFGSGTRLTVV.

In this sample, this clone turned up a few times. V usage is TRBV20-1 and J usage is TRBJ2-7; 7 bases match TRBD1. The V segment lost 3 bases and the J segment 7 bases; nucleotides outside the gene matches: 3. Germline V CDR1 and CDR2: DFQATT, SNEGSKA (reference sequence). CDR3 length: 11 amino acids. The CDR3 nucleotides are TGCAGTGCTAGGCGGACAGGTGAGCAGTACTTC. Translating it yields CSARRTGEQYF.

The chain recombines TRBV10-3 with TRBJ2-3, with a possible D match to TRBD1 (6 bases). Trimming shortened V by 2 bases and J by 0 bases, and 15 bases separated the two germline ends. Germline CDR1 is ENHRY and CDR2 is SYGVKD. The CDR3 is made up of 17 amino acids. The CDR3 reads CAISEGVTGPSTDTQYF. The CDR3 region has the DNA TGTGCCATCAGTGAGGGTGTTACAGGGCCTAGCACAGATACGCAGTATTTT.

The chain uses TRBV12-5 and TRBJ1-1, with D maybe TRBD1 (5 bases). Germline lookup yields CDR1 LGHNT and CDR2 FRNRAP. This CDR3 comprises 13 residues. Between the trimmed V and J ends, which lost 7 bases and 3 bases, there was a span of 12 bases. This CDR3 is CASALGPDTEAFF. The CDR3 DNA reads as TGTGCTAGTGCCCTGGGGCCGGACACTGAAGCTTTCTTT.

The V and J genes are TRBV4-2 and TRBJ2-5; 9 bases align to TRBD1. The CDR3 runs 17 residues. Germline lookup yields CDR1 LGHNA and CDR2 YNFKEQ. The V gene end was trimmed by 3 bases and the J gene end by 1 base; junction bases not matched to a gene: 9. CDR3 nucleotide sequence: TGTGCCAGCAGCCACACACAGGGGGCGCTTACCCAAGAGACCCAGTACTTC. Translated, it gives CASSHTQGALTQETQYF.

This clone was found once. The chain has TRBV4-1 and TRBJ1-1; the D gene is possibly TRBD1 (6 bases). This CDR3 contains 14 residues. Per germline, CDR1 MGHRA and CDR2 YSYEKL. V was shortened by 6 bases and J by 1 base, with 12 bases between the two germline ends. The CDR3 reads CASRAGGQNTEAFF. The CDR3 region has the DNA TGCGCCAGCAGGGCGGGGGGGCAGAACACTGAAGCTTTCTTT.

The DNA for the CDR3 is TGTGCCAGCAGCAAAGTGGTGGTACAGGACTACAATGAGCAGTTCTTC. Translating it yields CASSKVVVQDYNEQFF. The J gene is TRBJ2-1, the V gene TRBV21-1; the table's D call, TRBD1, has no DNA check behind it. TRBV21-1 is reported as a pseudogene. This CDR3 contains 16 residues.

The genes are TRBV15 and TRBJ1-1; 7 nucleotides align to TRBD1. The CDR3 contains 14 residues. J was trimmed by 8 bases and V by 0 bases; bases with no gene match: 6. CDR1 and CDR2 (germline): LNHNV, YYDKDF (reference sequence). The CDR3 DNA is TGTGCCACCAGCAGAGAGGCGGTGGACAGGGAAGCTTTCTTT. Protein product: CATSREAVDREAFF.

The gene calls are TRBV5-8 and TRBJ1-1; D not resolved. V was trimmed by 1 base and J by 10 bases, leaving 8 bases between them. This CDR3 is 11 amino acids long. The V gene's germline CDR1 is SGHTS and CDR2 YDEGEE. DNA of the CDR3: TGTGCCAGCAGCTTGTACCCGGGAGCTTTCTTT. Translation gives CASSLYPGAFF.

V is TRBV7-3 and J is TRBJ1-1; 7 bases align to TRBD1. This CDR3 spans 14 amino acids. The V and J ends lost 2 bases and 11 bases, in that order; junction bases with no gene match: 11. The germline CDR1 and CDR2 sequences are SGHTA and FQGTGA. The CDR3 coding sequence is TGTGCCAGCAGCTTAGGCCCGGAGGCGGGACAGGCTTTCTTT. Protein sequence: CASSLGPEAGQAFF. Based on the CDR3 plus reference TRBV7-3 and TRBJ1-1, the full variable domain is GAGVSQTPSNKVTEKGKYVELRCDPISGHTALYWYRQSLGQGPEFLIYFQGTGAADDSGLPNDRFFAVRPEGSVSTLKIQRTERGDSAVYLCASSLGPEAGQAFFGQGTRLTVV.

The rearrangement joins TRBV7-2 to TRBJ2-1; D is ambiguous. V lost 4 bases to trimming and J lost 2 bases, with 12 bases between them. CDR3 length equals 15 residues. The germline CDR1 and CDR2 sequences are SGHTA and FQGNSA. The CDR3 spells CASSSPGSPYNEQFF. The CDR3 region has the DNA TGTGCCAGCAGCTCTCCCGGTAGCCCCTACAATGAGCAGTTCTTC.

Only one count was recorded for this clone. The J gene is TRBJ1-1, the V gene TRBV12-5; TRBD1 matches 8 bases. Unmatched junction bases numbered 6, after V lost 2 bases and J lost 10 bases. The CDR3 covers 13 residues. Germline CDR1 LGHNT, CDR2 FRNRAP. CDR3 sequence (DNA): TGTGCTAGTGGTTTGACATCACAGGGGGTAGCTTTCTTT. As protein: CASGLTSQGVAFF.

The chain has TRBV6-5 and TRBJ2-7; tentatively, D is TRBD2 (6 bases). Trimming took 6 bases from V and 6 from J, leaving 12 bases between them. CDR1 and CDR2 from the germline V gene are MNHEY and SVGAGI. The CDR3 sequence is 12 residues long. For the CDR3, the DNA is TGTGCCAGCAGCGACCGGGGAGGCGAGCAGTACTTC. Translation gives CASSDRGGEQYF.

This clone was detected once. This sequence joins TRBV6-5 and TRBJ1-4, with 8 nucleotides matching TRBD1. Per germline, CDR1 MNHEY and CDR2 SVGAGI. V was clipped by 5 bases and J by 8 bases; unmatched bases: 7. This CDR3 is 14 amino acids long. The CDR3 is CASSLDRVKEKLFF. The CDR3 nucleotides read TGTGCCAGCAGTCTGGACAGGGTTAAGGAAAAACTGTTTTTT.

This sequence joins TRBV30 and TRBJ1-6; 10 bases match TRBD1. V dropped 8 bases and J dropped 7; count of bases not matched to a gene: 5. Germline V gene sequence: CDR1 GTSNPN, CDR2 SVGIG (reference sequence). This CDR3 has 13 residues. The CDR3 region has the DNA TGTGCCGCTCGGGACAGGGGAAATTCACCCCTCCACTTT. Protein sequence: CAARDRGNSPLHF. Combining the CDR3 with reference TRBV30 and TRBJ1-6 gives the whole variable domain SQTIHQWPATLVQPVGSPLSLECTVEGTSNPNLYWYRQAAGRGLQLLFYSVGIGQISSEVPQNLSASRPQDRQFILSSKKLLLSDSGFYLCAARDRGNSPLHFGNGTRLTVT.

The CDR3 DNA sequence: TGTGCCACCTGGGGGACTAGCGGGAGTAATGAGCAGTTCTTC. It specifies CATWGTSGSNEQFF. The V gene is TRBV19, the J gene TRBJ2-1; 14 bases are shared with TRBD2. The CDR3 extends over 14 amino acids. Germline lookup yields CDR1 LNHDA and CDR2 SQIVND (reference sequence). The V segment lost 10 bases and the J segment 7 bases; nucleotides outside the gene matches: 6. The complete variable domain, with remaining parts taken from reference TRBV19 and TRBJ2-1, reads DGGITQSPKYLFRKEGQNVTLSCEQNLNHDAMYWYRQDPGQGLRLIYYSQIVNDFQKGDIAEGYSVSREKKESFPLTVTSAQKNPTAFYLCATWGTSGSNEQFFGPGTRLTVL.

Here the CDR3 reads CASSPWSSGANVLTF. The DNA for the CDR3 is TGTGCCAGCAGCCCCTGGAGCTCTGGGGCCAACGTCCTGACTTTC. The genes are TRBV7-8 and TRBJ2-6; D gene unclear. Germline V gene lookup returns CDR1 SGHVS and CDR2 FQNEAQ. Trimming took 5 bases from V and 0 from J, leaving 8 bases between them. The CDR3 extends over 15 amino acids.

V is TRBV19 and J is TRBJ1-1; D might be TRBD1 (6 bases). Germline CDR1 is LNHDA and CDR2 is SQIVND (reference sequence). V was trimmed by 4 bases and J by 1 base, leaving 16 bases between them. CDR3 size: 16 residues. The CDR3 DNA follows: TGTGCCAGTAGTAAAGAACTTCAGGGGAGGAACACTGAAGCTTTCTTT. Translation: CASSKELQGRNTEAFF.

With respect to this clone: At one end, the junction sequence differs from germline, possibly due to a read error. The chain has TRBV7-7 and TRBJ2-2, with 9 bases aligning to TRBD1. Germline V lookup: CDR1 SSHAT, CDR2 FNYEAQ (reference sequence). The CDR3 consists of 16 residues. The CDR3 DNA follows: TGTGCTAGCAGCTTGGGGACAGGGCAAAAGACCGGGGAGCTGTTTTTT. It translates to CASSLGTGQKTGELFF.

The chain links TRBV12-3 or TRBV12-4 to TRBJ2-1; the D is unclear. This CDR3 spans 13 amino acids. Deletions cut 1 base from V and 10 bases from J, with 11 bases between. The CDR3, as DNA: TGTGCCAGCAGTTTAGACAGACAAAGAGAGCAGTTCTTC. Translated, it gives CASSLDRQREQFF.

The genes are TRBV19 and TRBJ2-7; 10 nucleotides line up with TRBD1. Trimming cost V 5 bases and J 2 bases; bases outside gene matches: 6. The CDR3 spans 15 residues. CDR1 is LNHDA, CDR2 SQIVND, per germline (reference sequence). CDR3 loop: CASSYPGQGTYEQYF. In DNA, the CDR3 is TGTGCCAGTAGTTACCCGGGACAGGGGACCTACGAGCAGTACTTC.

J is TRBJ2-7 and V is TRBV7-2, with D perhaps TRBD1 (7 bases). Per germline, CDR1 SGHTA and CDR2 FQGNSA. The V and J ends lost 1 base and 2 bases respectively, with 15 bases between them. The CDR3 is 16 residues long. The CDR3 coding sequence is TGTGCCAGCAGCTTAGACACAGGGGAGGAGGCCTACGAGCAGTACTTC. Translated: CASSLDTGEEAYEQYF.

CDR3: CASSLGAGVGTDTQYF. Written as DNA, the CDR3 is TGTGCCAGCAGCTTAGGGGCGGGAGTCGGAACAGATACGCAGTATTTT. The V and J genes are TRBV7-3 and TRBJ2-3; 7 bases agree with TRBD2. The ends lost 2 bases at V and 3 bases at J; junction bases unmatched: 8. CDR3 length: 16 amino acids. Germline CDR1 is SGHTA and CDR2 is FQGTGA.

V is TRBV4-2 and J is TRBJ2-4, with TRBD1 matching over 7 bases. With V trimmed by 1 base and J by 5 bases, 5 bases remained unmatched. CDR3 length equals 15 residues. Looked up from germline, CDR1 is LGHNA and CDR2 is YNFKEQ. The CDR3: CASSQAPGQQNIQYF. The CDR3 DNA reads TGTGCCAGCAGCCAAGCACCGGGACAGCAAAACATTCAGTACTTC.

This clone showed up just a few times. The CDR3 coding sequence is TGTGCCAGCAGTTCCGAGGAGCTCCCGAACACCGGGGAGCTGTTTTTT. This encodes CASSSEELPNTGELFF. The chain employs TRBV28 and TRBJ2-2; D unclear. CDR1 is MDHEN and CDR2 is SYDVKM in the germline V gene. Trimming stripped 4 bases from V and 0 bases from J, with 12 bases between. The CDR3 loop spans 16 amino acids.

This clone occurred a few times. V gene TRBV7-6 combines with J gene TRBJ1-4, with D possibly matching TRBD1 (5 bases). CDR3 length: 15 amino acids. The V gene's germline CDR1 is SGHVS and CDR2 FNYEAQ. V was pared by 1 base and J by 8 bases, with 14 bases between. CDR3 residues: CASSLGGPPGEKLFF. The DNA for the CDR3 is TGTGCCAGCAGCTTAGGGGGCCCACCTGGGGAAAAACTGTTTTTT. Full variable domain (remainder filled in from reference TRBV7-6 and TRBJ1-4): GAGVSQSPRYKVTKRGQDVALRCDPISGHVSLYWYRQALGQGPEFLTYFNYEAQQDKSGLPNDRFSAERPEGSISTLTIQRTEQRDSAMYRCASSLGGPPGEKLFFGSGTQLSVL.

This clone was counted between two and nine times. The rearrangement links TRBV30 to TRBJ1-5, with a weak D call TRBD1 (6 bases). The CDR3 loop spans 14 amino acids. The germline V gene encodes CDR1 GTSNPN and CDR2 SVGIG (reference sequence). The germline V and J ends were trimmed by 2 bases and 7 bases, with 15 bases remaining between them. The CDR3 region is CAWSLPWGTQPQHF. The DNA of the CDR3 is TGTGCCTGGAGTCTCCCCTGGGGGACACAGCCCCAGCATTTT.

This chain connects TRBV4-1 to TRBJ2-1; 8 nucleotides align to TRBD2. V trimming: 1 base; J trimming: 7 bases; junction bases outside the gene matches: 12. The V gene's germline CDR1 is MGHRA and CDR2 YSYEKL. This CDR3 comprises 17 residues. As DNA, the CDR3 is TGCGCCAGCAGCCAAGGGGAGAGCGGGGGTCCCCAGAATGAGCAGTTCTTC. Translating it yields CASSQGESGGPQNEQFF.

The rearrangement links TRBV9 to TRBJ1-1; weak D call: TRBD1 (5 bases). The CDR3 loop spans 10 amino acids. Germline V gene sequence: CDR1 SGDLS, CDR2 YYNGEE. V dropped 10 bases and J dropped 3 bases, with 7 bases sitting between them. The chain's CDR3 is CASGHTEAFF. The CDR3 coding sequence is TGTGCCTCAGGGCACACTGAAGCTTTCTTT. Using reference TRBV9 and TRBJ1-1 for the parts outside the CDR3, the full variable domain is DSGVTQTPKHLITATGQRVTLRCSPRSGDLSVYWYQQSLDQGLQFLIQYYNGEERAKGNILERFSAQQFPDLHSELNLSSLELGDSALYFCASGHTEAFFGQGTRLTVV.

This clone was observed once. The V and J genes are TRBV20-1 and TRBJ1-2, with D hard to call. Germline V gene sequence: CDR1 DFQATT, CDR2 SNEGSKA (reference sequence). The ends were cut back, 1 base at V and 8 bases at J, with 8 bases in the middle. The CDR3 contains 11 residues. CDR3 sequence (DNA): TGCAGTGCTAGAGTCGGTTTGGGCTACACCTTC. Translation gives CSARVGLGYTF.